What follows is one T cell receptor (beta chain) and its context. Gene names are the mouse ones. With the read ending 1 residue before the CDR3 end, the germline J gene is used to fill in that end. Using immunoSEQ multiplex PCR, the repertoire was profiled, and TCRdb retains in-frame clones only, with some absent. The repertoire has under 7,500 clones, 45% to 55% of them found once; the top ten carry approximately 5%. Sample time point: mouse harvest day 7 after allogeneic transplant. Mouse grafts combined 10^7 T-cell-depleted bone marrow cells with 10^6 splenic CD5+ T cells. This mouse GVHD model was MHC-mismatched B6 to BALB/c, profiled day 7 or 14. This specimen belongs to a study of tissue T cells after allogeneic stem cell transplantation. After removal of 0 bases from V and 7 bases from J, the junction contained 4 bases not matched to a gene. Per the germline V gene, CDR1 is KGHPV and CDR2 is FQNQEV (reference sequence). The CDR3 has 14 residues.

The receptor comes from a female BALB/c mouse given C57BL/6 T cells with graft-versus-host disease after an allogeneic hematopoietic cell transplant. The sample consisted of gut tissue. This chain connects TRBV26 to TRBJ2-7; the match to TRBD2 covers 9 bases. The sequenced CDR3 bases are TGTGCCAGCAGTCTGTCTGGGGGGGCGCAGGAACAGTAC. Amino acids: CASSLSGGAQEQY. The whole CDR3 is CASSLSGGAQEQYF.